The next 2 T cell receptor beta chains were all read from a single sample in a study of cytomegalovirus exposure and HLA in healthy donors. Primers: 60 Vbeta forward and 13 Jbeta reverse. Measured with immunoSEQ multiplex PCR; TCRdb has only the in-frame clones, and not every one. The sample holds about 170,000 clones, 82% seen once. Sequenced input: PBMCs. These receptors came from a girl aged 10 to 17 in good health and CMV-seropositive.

In DNA form, the CDR3 reads TGTGCCAGCAGCGTAGTTTCATCCACCGGGGAGCTGTTTTTT. As protein: CASSVVSSTGELFF. The V call is TRBV9, the J call TRBJ2-2; D is uncertain. CDR3 length: 14 amino acids. The germline V gene encodes CDR1 SGDLS and CDR2 YYNGEE. Trimming cost V 0 bases and J 4 bases, with 7 bases left between them. The full variable domain, rest sourced from reference TRBV9 and TRBJ2-2, is DSGVTQTPKHLITATGQRVTLRCSPRSGDLSVYWYQQSLDQGLQFLIQYYNGEERAKGNILERFSAQQFPDLHSELNLSSLELGDSALYFCASSVVSSTGELFFGEGSRLTVL.

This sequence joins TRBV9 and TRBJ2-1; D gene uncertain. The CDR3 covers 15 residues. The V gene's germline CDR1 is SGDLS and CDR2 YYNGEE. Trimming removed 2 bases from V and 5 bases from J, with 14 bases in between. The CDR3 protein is CASSVYETQDNEQFF. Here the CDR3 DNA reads TGTGCCAGCAGCGTGTATGAGACCCAGGACAATGAGCAGTTCTTC.